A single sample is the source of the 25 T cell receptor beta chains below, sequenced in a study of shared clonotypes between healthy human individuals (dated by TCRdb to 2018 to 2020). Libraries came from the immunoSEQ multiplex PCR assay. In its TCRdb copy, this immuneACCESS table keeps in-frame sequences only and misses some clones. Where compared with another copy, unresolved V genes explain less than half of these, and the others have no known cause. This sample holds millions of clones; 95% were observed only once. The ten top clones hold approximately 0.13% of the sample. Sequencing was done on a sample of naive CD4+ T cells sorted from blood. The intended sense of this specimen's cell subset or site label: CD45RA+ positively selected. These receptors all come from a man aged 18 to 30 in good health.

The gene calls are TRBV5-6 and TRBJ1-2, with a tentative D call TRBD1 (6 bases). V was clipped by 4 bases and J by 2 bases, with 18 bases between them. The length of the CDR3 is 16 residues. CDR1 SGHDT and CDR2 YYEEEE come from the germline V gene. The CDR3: CASSRVGGLSNYGYTF. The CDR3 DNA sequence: TGTGCCAGCAGCCGGGTAGGGGGACTTTCCAACTATGGCTACACCTTC.

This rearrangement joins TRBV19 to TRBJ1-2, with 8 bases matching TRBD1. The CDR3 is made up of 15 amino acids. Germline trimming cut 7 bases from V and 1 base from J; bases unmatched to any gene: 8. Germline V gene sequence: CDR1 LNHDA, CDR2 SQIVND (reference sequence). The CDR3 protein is CASNPRTGFNYGYTF. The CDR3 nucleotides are TGTGCCAGTAACCCACGGACAGGGTTTAACTATGGCTACACCTTC. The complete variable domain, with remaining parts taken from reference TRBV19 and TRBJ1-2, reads DGGITQSPKYLFRKEGQNVTLSCEQNLNHDAMYWYRQDPGQGLRLIYYSQIVNDFQKGDIAEGYSVSREKKESFPLTVTSAQKNPTAFYLCASNPRTGFNYGYTFGSGTRLTVV.

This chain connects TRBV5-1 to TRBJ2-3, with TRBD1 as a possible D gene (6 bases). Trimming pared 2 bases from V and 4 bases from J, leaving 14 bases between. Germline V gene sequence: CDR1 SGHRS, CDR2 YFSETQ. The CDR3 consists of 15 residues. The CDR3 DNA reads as TGCGCCAGCAGCTTCGTACAGGGTGGGCCAGATACGCAGTATTTT. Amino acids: CASSFVQGGPDTQYF.

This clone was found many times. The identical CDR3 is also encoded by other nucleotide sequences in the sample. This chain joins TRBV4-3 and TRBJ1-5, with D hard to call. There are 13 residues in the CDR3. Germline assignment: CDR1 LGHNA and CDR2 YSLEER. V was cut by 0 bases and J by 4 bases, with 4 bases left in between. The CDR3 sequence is CASSQDLNQPQHF. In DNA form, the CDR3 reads TGCGCCAGCAGCCAAGATCTTAATCAGCCCCAGCATTTT.

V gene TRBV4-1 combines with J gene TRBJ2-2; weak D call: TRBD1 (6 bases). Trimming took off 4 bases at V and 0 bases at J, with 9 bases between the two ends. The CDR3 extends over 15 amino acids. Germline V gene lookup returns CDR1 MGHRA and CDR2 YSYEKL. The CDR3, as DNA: TGCGCCAGCAGCCTCCCAGGGGCGAACACCGGGGAGCTGTTTTTT. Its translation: CASSLPGANTGELFF.

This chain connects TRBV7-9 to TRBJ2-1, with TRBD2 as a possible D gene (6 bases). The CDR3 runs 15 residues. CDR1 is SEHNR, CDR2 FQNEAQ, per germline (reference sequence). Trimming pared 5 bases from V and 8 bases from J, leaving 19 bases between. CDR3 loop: CASSDPGLFGDEQFF. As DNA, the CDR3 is TGTGCCAGCAGCGATCCGGGACTCTTCGGCGATGAGCAGTTCTTC. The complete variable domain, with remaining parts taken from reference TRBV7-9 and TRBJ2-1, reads DTGVSQNPRHKITKRGQNVTFRCDPISEHNRLYWYRQTLGQGPEFLTYFQNEAQLEKSRLLSDRFSAERPKGSFSTLEIQRTEQGDSAMYLCASSDPGLFGDEQFFGPGTRLTVL.

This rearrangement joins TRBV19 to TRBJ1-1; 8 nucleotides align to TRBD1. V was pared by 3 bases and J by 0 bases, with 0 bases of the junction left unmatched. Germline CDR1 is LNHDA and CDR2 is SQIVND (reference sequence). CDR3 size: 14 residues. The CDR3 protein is CASSMDRVNTEAFF. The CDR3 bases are TGTGCCAGTAGTATGGACAGGGTGAACACTGAAGCTTTCTTT.

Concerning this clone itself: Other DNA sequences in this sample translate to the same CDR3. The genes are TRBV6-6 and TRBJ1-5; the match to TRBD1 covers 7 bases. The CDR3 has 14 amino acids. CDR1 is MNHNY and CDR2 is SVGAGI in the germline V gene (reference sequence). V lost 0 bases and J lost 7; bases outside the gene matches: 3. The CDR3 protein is CASSYSTGNQPQHF. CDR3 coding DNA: TGTGCCAGCAGTTACTCGACAGGGAACCAGCCCCAGCATTTT.

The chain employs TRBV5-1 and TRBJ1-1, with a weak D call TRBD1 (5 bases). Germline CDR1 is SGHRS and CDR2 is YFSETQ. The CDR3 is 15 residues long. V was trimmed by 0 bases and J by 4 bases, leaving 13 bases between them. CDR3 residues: CASSLVPGLGTEAFF. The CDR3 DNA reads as TGCGCCAGCAGCTTGGTTCCAGGGCTGGGCACTGAAGCTTTCTTT.

CDR3: CASSQSGVNQPQHF. CDR3 in DNA: TGCGCCAGCAGCCAATCCGGTGTCAATCAGCCCCAGCATTTT. The rearrangement joins TRBV4-1 to TRBJ1-5; D remains ambiguous. The CDR3 length is 14 residues. V was cut by 2 bases and J by 3 bases, with 8 bases left in between. Germline V gene sequence: CDR1 MGHRA, CDR2 YSYEKL.

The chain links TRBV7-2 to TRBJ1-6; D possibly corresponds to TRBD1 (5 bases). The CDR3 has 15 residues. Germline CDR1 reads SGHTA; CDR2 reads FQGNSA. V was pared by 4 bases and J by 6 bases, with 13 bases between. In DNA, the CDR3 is TGTGCCAGCAGCTCCAGGGTCTGGGGTAATTCACCCCTCCACTTT. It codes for CASSSRVWGNSPLHF.

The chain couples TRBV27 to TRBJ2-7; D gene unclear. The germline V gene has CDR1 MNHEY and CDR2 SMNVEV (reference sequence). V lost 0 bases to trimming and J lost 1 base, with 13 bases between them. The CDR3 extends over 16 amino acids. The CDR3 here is CASSLSPVRSSYEQYF. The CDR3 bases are TGTGCCAGCAGTTTATCCCCAGTCCGGTCGTCCTACGAGCAGTACTTC.

CDR3 protein: CASSNRDRSYEQYF. CDR3 nucleotides: TGTGCCAGCTCAAACAGGGATCGCTCCTACGAGCAGTACTTC. V gene TRBV18 combines with J gene TRBJ2-7; D may be TRBD1 (6 bases). Germline CDR1 is KGHSH and CDR2 is LQKENI. Trimming cost V 5 bases and J 0 bases, with 11 bases left between them. CDR3 size: 14 residues.

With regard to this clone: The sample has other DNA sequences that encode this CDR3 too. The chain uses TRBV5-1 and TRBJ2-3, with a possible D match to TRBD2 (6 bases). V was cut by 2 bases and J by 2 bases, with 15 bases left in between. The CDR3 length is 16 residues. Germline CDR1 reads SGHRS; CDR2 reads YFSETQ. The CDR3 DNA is TGCGCCAGCAGCTTAGTTGGGACTGGGTCCACAGATACGCAGTATTTT. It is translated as CASSLVGTGSTDTQYF.

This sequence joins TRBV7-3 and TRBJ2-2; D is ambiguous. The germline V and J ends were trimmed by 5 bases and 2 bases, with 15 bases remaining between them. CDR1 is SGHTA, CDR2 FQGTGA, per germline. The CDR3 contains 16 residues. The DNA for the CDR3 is TGTGCCAGCAGCCCAGGACGGGCGTTTAACACCGGGGAGCTGTTTTTT. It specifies CASSPGRAFNTGELFF.

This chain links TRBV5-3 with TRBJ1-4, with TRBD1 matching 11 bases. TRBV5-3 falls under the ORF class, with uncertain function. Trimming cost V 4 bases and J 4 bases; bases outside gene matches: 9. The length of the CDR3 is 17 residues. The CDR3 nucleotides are TGTGCCAGAAGCGACAGGACAGGGGGCTTCGGTAATGAAAAACTGTTTTTT. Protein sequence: CARSDRTGGFGNEKLFF.

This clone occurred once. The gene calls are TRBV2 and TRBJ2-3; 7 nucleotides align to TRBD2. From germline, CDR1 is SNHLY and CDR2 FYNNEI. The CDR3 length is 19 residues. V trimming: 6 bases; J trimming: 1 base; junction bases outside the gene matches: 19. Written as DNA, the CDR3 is TGTGCCAGCAGCCCTAGGGGTGAGCGGGGCCATGTGGGCACAGATACGCAGTATTTT. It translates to CASSPRGERGHVGTDTQYF. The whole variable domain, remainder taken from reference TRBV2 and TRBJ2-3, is EPEVTQTPSHQVTQMGQEVILRCVPISNHLYFYWYRQILGQKVEFLVSFYNNEISEKSEIFDDQFSVERPDGSNFTLKIRSTKLEDSAMYFCASSPRGERGHVGTDTQYFGPGTRLTVL.

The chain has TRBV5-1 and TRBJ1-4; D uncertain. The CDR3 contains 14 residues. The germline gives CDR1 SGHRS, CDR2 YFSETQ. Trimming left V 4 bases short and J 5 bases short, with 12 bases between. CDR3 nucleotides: TGCGCCAGCAGCCCCGCCCCGAAGAATGAAAAACTGTTTTTT. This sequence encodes CASSPAPKNEKLFF.

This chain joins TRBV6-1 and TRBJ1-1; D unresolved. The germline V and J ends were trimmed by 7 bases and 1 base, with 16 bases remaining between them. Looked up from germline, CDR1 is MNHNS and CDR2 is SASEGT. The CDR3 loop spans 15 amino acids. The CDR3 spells CASIDASAGNTEAFF. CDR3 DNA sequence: TGTGCCAGCATCGACGCTAGTGCTGGGAACACTGAAGCTTTCTTT.

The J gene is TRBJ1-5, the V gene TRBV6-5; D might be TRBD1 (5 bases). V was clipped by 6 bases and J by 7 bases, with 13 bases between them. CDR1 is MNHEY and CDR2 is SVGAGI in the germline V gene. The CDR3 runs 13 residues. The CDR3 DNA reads TGTGCCAGCAGGAGTAGCCAGGGCCAGCCCCAGCATTTT. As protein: CASRSSQGQPQHF.

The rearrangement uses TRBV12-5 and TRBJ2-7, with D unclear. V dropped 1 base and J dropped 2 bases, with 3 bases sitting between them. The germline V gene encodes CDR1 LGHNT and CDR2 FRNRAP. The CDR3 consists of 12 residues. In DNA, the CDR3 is TGTGCTAGTGGTTTGGAGACCTACGAGCAGTACTTC. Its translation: CASGLETYEQYF.

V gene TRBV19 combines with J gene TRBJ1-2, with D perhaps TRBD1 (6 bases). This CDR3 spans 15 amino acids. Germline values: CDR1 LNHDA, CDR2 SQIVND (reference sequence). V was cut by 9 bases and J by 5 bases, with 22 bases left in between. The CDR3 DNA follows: TGTGCCAGCTTGTCCGCAGGGGCGTATCGATATGGCTACACCTTC. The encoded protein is CASLSAGAYRYGYTF. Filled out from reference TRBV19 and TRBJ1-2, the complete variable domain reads DGGITQSPKYLFRKEGQNVTLSCEQNLNHDAMYWYRQDPGQGLRLIYYSQIVNDFQKGDIAEGYSVSREKKESFPLTVTSAQKNPTAFYLCASLSAGAYRYGYTFGSGTRLTVV.

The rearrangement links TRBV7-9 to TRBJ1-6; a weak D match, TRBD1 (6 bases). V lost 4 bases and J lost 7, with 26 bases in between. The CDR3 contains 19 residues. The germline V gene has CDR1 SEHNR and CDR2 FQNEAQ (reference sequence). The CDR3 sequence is CASSSTWQGKSGGNSPLHF. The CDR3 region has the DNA TGTGCCAGCAGCTCCACGTGGCAGGGGAAAAGCGGAGGAAATTCACCCCTCCACTTT. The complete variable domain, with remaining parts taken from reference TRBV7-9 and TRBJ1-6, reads DTGVSQNPRHKITKRGQNVTFRCDPISEHNRLYWYRQTLGQGPEFLTYFQNEAQLEKSRLLSDRFSAERPKGSFSTLEIQRTEQGDSAMYLCASSSTWQGKSGGNSPLHFGNGTRLTVT.

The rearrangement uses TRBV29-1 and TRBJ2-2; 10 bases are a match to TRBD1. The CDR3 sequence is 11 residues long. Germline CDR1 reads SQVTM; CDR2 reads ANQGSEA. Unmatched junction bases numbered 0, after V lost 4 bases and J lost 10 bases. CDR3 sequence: CSVGQGAELFF. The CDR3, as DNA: TGCAGCGTTGGACAGGGGGCGGAGCTGTTTTTT.

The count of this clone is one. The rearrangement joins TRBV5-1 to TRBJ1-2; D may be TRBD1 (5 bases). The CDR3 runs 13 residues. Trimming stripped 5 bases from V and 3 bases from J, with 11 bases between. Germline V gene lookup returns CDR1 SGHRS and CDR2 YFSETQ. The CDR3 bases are TGCGCCAGCAGACCAACGGGGGACTATGGCTACACCTTC. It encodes CASRPTGDYGYTF.